The sequence of this TCR beta chain was determined in a study of cytomegalovirus exposure and HLA in healthy donors. About the study: Membership in the Caucasian-associated ancestry cluster was found for about 80% of roughly 400 genotyped donors.

Deletions cut 6 bases from V and 3 bases from J, with 15 bases between. The V gene's germline CDR1 is SQVTM and CDR2 ANQGSEA. The CDR3 runs to 13 residues. Worth noting for this clone: Antigen: not known.

Donors were ostensibly healthy at sampling, although undocumented immune exposures were probable. This PCR relied on a set of 60 Vbeta primers and 13 Jbeta primers. The repertoire was sequenced with immunoSEQ multiplex PCR; TCRdb's copy has only in-frame clones and lacks some. This sample has some 86,000 clones, with 67% found just once. The study's findings and limits: Apart from CMV serostatus, no immune exposure information was available.

Sequenced input: PBMCs. The origin of this receptor is a man aged 30 to 39 in good health and CMV-seronegative. The chain couples TRBV29-1 to TRBJ2-7; D may be TRBD1 (7 bases). The CDR3 nucleotides are TGCAGCGTCGCGGGGACAGCCCTCTACGAGCAGTACTTC. Translated: CSVAGTALYEQYF.